A single sample is the source of the 26 T cell receptor beta chains below, sequenced in a study of cytomegalovirus exposure and HLA in healthy donors. The data were produced by immunoSEQ multiplex PCR, yet TCRdb's version contains in-frame clones alone and is incomplete. The table shows over 250,000 clones, with 80% to 90% occurring only once. Sequenced input: PBMCs. Every receptor here comes from a woman between 18 and 29 years old in good health and CMV-seronegative.

CDR3 amino acids: CASSRPRGAWEQFF. The CDR3 DNA is TGTGCCAGCAGCCGACCCCGGGGGGCCTGGGAGCAGTTCTTC. V usage is TRBV7-2 and J usage is TRBJ2-1; D may be TRBD2 (7 bases). The CDR3 runs to 14 residues. Germline V gives CDR1 SGHTA, CDR2 FQGNSA. The V gene lost 5 bases and the J gene lost 10 bases, with 18 bases spanning the gap.

A single count supports this clone. The chain uses TRBV6-5 and TRBJ2-5, with 12 bases aligning to TRBD2. The germline CDR1 and CDR2 sequences are MNHEY and SVGAGI. The CDR3 consists of 16 residues. V lost 3 bases to trimming and J lost 1 base; unmatched junction nucleotides: 3. The CDR3: CASSYSSGRAQETQYF. DNA for the CDR3: TGTGCCAGCAGTTATTCTAGCGGGAGGGCCCAAGAGACCCAGTACTTC.

This clone was seen just once. The chain uses TRBV7-6 and TRBJ1-4; D is perhaps TRBD1 (5 bases). Trimming left V 0 bases short and J 2 bases short, with 16 bases between. Per germline, CDR1 SGHVS and CDR2 FNYEAQ. This CDR3 comprises 18 residues. The CDR3 bases are TGTGCCAGCAGCTTAGCGGGGCAGGGCTATAGGACTAATGAAAAACTGTTTTTT. Its protein product is CASSLAGQGYRTNEKLFF.

The chain carries TRBV27 and TRBJ2-7, with D unresolved. V lost 2 bases, J lost 1 base, and 9 bases lay in between. Germline V gives CDR1 MNHEY, CDR2 SMNVEV (reference sequence). This CDR3 has 14 residues. CDR3 nucleotide sequence: TGTGCCAGCAGTTTAGCGGATCCATCCTACGAGCAGTACTTC. It is translated as CASSLADPSYEQYF.

The rearrangement joins TRBV5-1 to TRBJ1-5, with TRBD1 identical over 7 bases. The CDR3 spans 13 residues. The germline V gene encodes CDR1 SGHRS and CDR2 YFSETQ. V was pared by 4 bases and J by 5 bases, with 3 bases of the junction left unmatched. The CDR3, as DNA: TGCGCCAGCAGCCCAGGACAGGATCAGCCCCAGCATTTT. It specifies CASSPGQDQPQHF.

This chain links TRBV10-3 with TRBJ1-2; D is unclear. This CDR3 has 12 amino acids. The V and J ends lost 5 bases and 4 bases respectively, with 8 bases between them. The germline CDR1 and CDR2 sequences are ENHRY and SYGVKD. CDR3 nucleotides: TGTGCCATCAGTCCAGAGGGCTATGGCTACACCTTC. Residues: CAISPEGYGYTF.

This clone was picked up a small number of times. The V gene is TRBV7-2, the J gene TRBJ1-2; the D gene is possibly TRBD1 (6 bases). The CDR3 consists of 14 residues. Germline V CDR1 and CDR2: SGHTA, FQGNSA. V lost 5 bases and J 8 bases, leaving 18 bases between the germline ends. Here the CDR3 DNA reads TGTGCCAGCAGCGTCGTAGGGACGGGGGGCGGCTACACCTTC. As protein: CASSVVGTGGGYTF.

The chain has TRBV7-9 and TRBJ2-1; D not certain. This CDR3 spans 11 amino acids. CDR1 and CDR2 from the germline V gene are SEHNR and FQNEAQ (reference sequence). Trimming left V 6 bases short and J 6 bases short, with 6 bases between. CDR3: CASSTRNEQFF. The CDR3 nucleotides are TGTGCCAGCAGTACGCGCAATGAGCAGTTCTTC. Filled out from reference TRBV7-9 and TRBJ2-1, the complete variable domain reads DTGVSQNPRHKITKRGQNVTFRCDPISEHNRLYWYRQTLGQGPEFLTYFQNEAQLEKSRLLSDRFSAERPKGSFSTLEIQRTEQGDSAMYLCASSTRNEQFFGPGTRLTVL.

The gene calls are TRBV9 and TRBJ2-1; 9 positions match TRBD2. The CDR3 length is 17 residues. V lost 2 bases and J lost 5; bases outside the gene matches: 11. Germline V gene sequence: CDR1 SGDLS, CDR2 YYNGEE. The CDR3 here is CASSVPGIAGVHNEQFF. In nucleotides, the CDR3 is TGTGCCAGCAGCGTCCCAGGGATAGCGGGAGTTCACAATGAGCAGTTCTTC.

This chain connects TRBV19 to TRBJ2-1; maybe TRBD2 (5 bases). Germline-derived CDR1 and CDR2 are LNHDA and SQIVND (reference sequence). V was trimmed by 1 base and J by 1 base, leaving 17 bases between them. The CDR3 contains 18 residues. The CDR3 region is CASSIASWGAGSYNEQFF. DNA of the CDR3: TGTGCCAGTAGTATAGCTAGTTGGGGAGCCGGTTCCTACAATGAGCAGTTCTTC.

This chain joins TRBV28 and TRBJ1-1, with unresolved D. V lost 3 bases to trimming and J lost 7 bases, with 6 bases between them. Germline CDR1 and CDR2: MDHEN and SYDVKM. The CDR3 runs 11 residues. The CDR3 spells CASSLEVEAFF. The CDR3, as DNA: TGTGCCAGCAGTTTGGAGGTTGAAGCTTTCTTT.

CDR3 residues: CSVGGVPRSSYEQYF. CDR3 DNA: TGCAGCGTGGGAGGGGTTCCTCGAAGCTCCTACGAGCAGTACTTC. The chain employs TRBV29-1 and TRBJ2-7, with 7 bases that match TRBD2. The CDR3 totals 15 residues. The V gene's germline CDR1 is SQVTM and CDR2 ANQGSEA. After removal of 6 bases from V and 0 bases from J, the junction contained 11 bases not matched to a gene.

The genes are TRBV5-4 and TRBJ2-1; 10 positions agree with TRBD2. Trimming took 7 bases from V and 7 from J; bases not matched to a gene: 11. The CDR3 sequence is 15 residues long. The germline CDR1 and CDR2 sequences are SGHNT and YYREEE (reference sequence). This CDR3 reads CASSPGLANINEQFF. DNA for the CDR3: TGTGCCAGCTCACCGGGACTAGCGAATATTAATGAGCAGTTCTTC.

The genes are TRBV6-6 and TRBJ1-2; 9 bases match TRBD1. V lost 5 bases to trimming and J lost 8 bases; unmatched junction nucleotides: 9. The CDR3 contains 14 residues. In germline, CDR1 is MNHNY, CDR2 SVGAGI (reference sequence). The CDR3: CASSTRDRERGYTF. The CDR3 coding sequence is TGTGCCAGCAGTACACGGGACAGGGAAAGGGGCTACACCTTC.

In its sample, this clone was seen a few times. The chain recombines TRBV11-1 with TRBJ2-5; D possibly corresponds to TRBD1 (6 bases). Trimming stripped 2 bases from V and 5 bases from J, with 15 bases between. Germline-derived CDR1 and CDR2 are SGHAT and FQDESV (reference sequence). This CDR3 spans 15 amino acids. The CDR3, as DNA: TGTGCCAGCAGCTTATCAGGACAGCCTCGGGAGACCCAGTACTTC. This translates into CASSLSGQPRETQYF.

V usage is TRBV28 and J usage is TRBJ2-3, with 8 nucleotides matching TRBD1. The CDR3 loop spans 15 amino acids. CDR1 and CDR2 (germline): MDHEN, SYDVKM. With V trimmed by 3 bases and J by 1 base, 3 bases remained unmatched. The CDR3 loop reads CASSLEDRGTDTQYF. The CDR3 coding sequence is TGTGCCAGCAGTTTGGAGGACAGGGGCACAGATACGCAGTATTTT. The variable domain in full, completed from reference TRBV28 and TRBJ2-3, reads DVKVTQSSRYLVKRTGEKVFLECVQDMDHENMFWYRQDPGLGLRLIYFSYDVKMKEKGDIPEGYSVSREKKERFSLILESASTNQTSMYLCASSLEDRGTDTQYFGPGTRLTVL.

The rearrangement uses TRBV6-1 and TRBJ2-3, with 8 bases fitting TRBD2. CDR3 length: 14 amino acids. Germline V gives CDR1 MNHNS, CDR2 SASEGT. V dropped 6 bases and J dropped 4; count of bases not matched to a gene: 6. This CDR3 reads CASRTGGVSDTQYF. DNA of the CDR3: TGTGCCAGCAGGACGGGAGGGGTTTCAGATACGCAGTATTTT.

J is TRBJ1-6 and V is TRBV6-1; possible D gene TRBD1, 5 bases. From germline, CDR1 is MNHNS and CDR2 SASEGT. CDR3 length: 16 residues. V lost 4 bases to trimming and J lost 1 base, with 11 bases between them. For the CDR3, the DNA is TGTGCCAGCAGTGGAACAGGTTTTTCCTATAATTCACCCCTCCACTTT. Translated: CASSGTGFSYNSPLHF.

The chain couples TRBV6-6 to TRBJ1-6, with 9 positions matching TRBD1. The CDR3 covers 14 residues. Germline V gene sequence: CDR1 MNHNY, CDR2 SVGAGI (reference sequence). J gave up 9 bases and V 5 bases, and 5 bases lay outside the gene matches. Written as DNA, the CDR3 is TGTGCCAGCAGTCCGGGACAGGGAGGTTCACCCCTCCACTTT. Translating gives CASSPGQGGSPLHF.

This clone was found a few times. The chain is built from TRBV30 and TRBJ1-2, with a tentative D call TRBD1 (6 bases). Germline assignment: CDR1 GTSNPN and CDR2 SVGIG (reference sequence). The CDR3 sequence is 16 residues long. Trimming pared 2 bases from V and 0 bases from J, leaving 16 bases between. In DNA form, the CDR3 reads TGTGCCTGGAGTACCCCCGACAGGCCAACTAACTATGGCTACACCTTC. Its translation: CAWSTPDRPTNYGYTF.

This chain's CDR3 is CASSQKPRGNYGYTF. The CDR3 DNA sequence: TGCGCCAGCAGCCAAAAACCCAGGGGTAACTATGGCTACACCTTC. The chain has TRBV4-1 and TRBJ1-2, with D possibly being TRBD1 (6 bases). The CDR3 loop spans 15 amino acids. V dropped 2 bases and J dropped 1 base, with 11 bases sitting between them. The germline V gene encodes CDR1 MGHRA and CDR2 YSYEKL.

The chain uses TRBV10-1 and TRBJ1-1; 7 nucleotides line up with TRBD1. V was pared by 4 bases and J by 3 bases, with 5 bases of the junction left unmatched. The CDR3 extends over 14 amino acids. Germline loops: CDR1 WNHNN, CDR2 SYGVQD (reference sequence). In DNA form, the CDR3 reads TGCGCCAGCAGTGCCACAGGGGCCTACACTGAAGCTTTCTTT. This encodes CASSATGAYTEAFF.

J is TRBJ2-5 and V is TRBV29-1, with a weak D call TRBD2 (6 bases). The CDR3 runs 12 residues. Trimming removed 6 bases from V and 5 bases from J, with 13 bases in between. Germline CDR1 is SQVTM and CDR2 is ANQGSEA. Written as DNA, the CDR3 is TGCAGCGTGCGGCGGGGCGTTGAGACCCAGTACTTC. It yields the protein CSVRRGVETQYF.

The DNA of the CDR3 is TGTGCCAGCAGTTTAGCGGGAACCTACAATGAGCAGTTCTTC. Translating it yields CASSLAGTYNEQFF. The chain joins TRBV6-5 to TRBJ2-1; 8 bases map to TRBD2. The CDR3 is 14 residues long. J gave up 2 bases and V 4 bases, and 1 base lay outside the gene matches. The germline CDR1 and CDR2 sequences are MNHEY and SVGAGI.

The rearrangement joins TRBV5-4 to TRBJ2-7, with 14 bases fitting TRBD2. The CDR3 consists of 18 residues. In germline, CDR1 is SGHNT, CDR2 YYREEE (reference sequence). After removal of 4 bases from V and 5 bases from J, the junction contained 14 bases not matched to a gene. The CDR3 nucleotides are TGTGCCAGCAGCCGCTCAAAGAGGACTAGCGGGAGGTCCCACGAGCAGTACTTC. Amino acids: CASSRSKRTSGRSHEQYF.

The chain links TRBV6-5 to TRBJ1-2; D call uncertain. The CDR3 is 14 amino acids. CDR1 is MNHEY, CDR2 SVGAGI, per germline. Trimming left V 8 bases short and J 1 base short, with 14 bases between. The CDR3 coding sequence is TGTGCCAGCGTGCGGGGTTTCGGTAACTATGGCTACACCTTC. It translates to CASVRGFGNYGYTF.